This T cell receptor (beta chain) was obtained from a study of persistence of HIV-infected CD4 T cells. The libraries were made with immunoSEQ version 4 in survey mode. Profiling relied on immunoSEQ multiplex PCR, and the TCRdb table lists in-frame clones only, not all of them. The sample contains around 60,000 clones, 70% to 75% of which appear only once. A few counts support this clone. Its antigen remains unidentified. The germline V gene encodes CDR1 SGDLS and CDR2 YYNGEE. The CDR3 totals 16 residues. V dropped 3 bases and J dropped 4; count of bases not matched to a gene: 5. The stimulus was an HIV-1 Gag 15-mer peptide pool, 0.95 to 1 ug/peptide/mL. Memory cells lacking CD40L and CD69 with high CD45RO were sorted.

This sequence was found in an adult man with HIV who was CMV-seropositive. The chain links TRBV9 to TRBJ2-2; 11 nucleotides agree with TRBD2. The source material was CD4+ T cells sorted from PBMCs after approximately 19-hour stimulation, sampled from a patient who received antiretroviral therapy. In nucleotides, the CDR3 is TGTGCCAGCAGCGAACTAGCGGGGGTTGGCACCGGGGAGCTGTTTTTT. This encodes CASSELAGVGTGELFF.